The present T cell receptor (beta chain) was sequenced within a study of lymphopenia after photon versus proton radiotherapy (dated 2019 in TCRdb). About the investigation overall: Photon and proton radiation therapy were compared by the study for their immunological effects in patients with gastrointestinal tumors who developed high-grade lymphopenia. The cohort comprised 20 or so patients with gastrointestinal tumors who received either photon or proton therapy and then developed lymphopenia. The goal of the study was to characterize the differences between the two radiation modalities in how they affect the immune system. General conclusions and limits of the study: During treatment, patients who received proton therapy stayed relatively stable, whereas patients who received photon therapy lost naive T cells and TCR diversity and gained effector/memory populations. After the lymphocyte count nadir, photon-treated repertoires showed oligoclonal expansion, especially of CD8+ Temra cells, which drove the drop in diversity. Across the cohort, among patients who died, a greater drop in TCR diversity after the nadir was inversely correlated with overall survival time. The survival association was assessed only in patients who died, and the authors presented better survival with proton therapy as a possibility rather than a demonstrated result.

In the germline V gene, CDR1 corresponds to MGHRA and CDR2 to YSYEKL. Including the terminal cysteine and phenylalanine, the CDR3 comprises 12 residues. The kept DNA is CDR3 alone, 36 bases in frame from the first base. The V end loses 0 bases and the J end loses 8 bases, and a stretch of 4 bases separates them. Libraries were built with the immunoSEQ multiplex PCR assay. T cell repertoires were profiled by deep sequencing of rearranged TCR beta loci, alongside multiparametric flow cytometry. TCRdb took over this immuneACCESS table, retaining in-frame rearrangements with V and J assigned. Such tables are incomplete; in checked studies, under half of the missing clones stem from an unresolved V gene, and the remainder is unexplained. The sample contains 25,000 to 30,000 clones, around 81% of them found a single time. In total, the top ten clones hold roughly a third of the sample. For this clone: This receptor's antigen is unknown. Base quality data are lacking; no much larger clone is found one base away.

The source of this sequence is a middle-aged man with gastric cancer. In this chain, TRBV4-1 is recombined with TRBJ2-2; the D gene identity is not certain. The sequences come from peripheral blood, collected from a patient treated with photon-based radiotherapy. CDR3 loop: CASSQEGGELFF. The sequenced DNA is TGCGCCAGCAGCCAAGAGGGTGGGGAGCTGTTTTTT.